Given below is one TCR beta chain in context. Participant ages covered roughly 18 to 89 years across 24 US areas. Authors' processing steps: Estimation of nucleated cell counts was performed using reference gene primer amplification. Some clones are missing from TCRdb's copy, which holds only in-frame ones; the method was immunoSEQ multiplex PCR. Clonal size and the V and J genes are those of that table, whereas D and trimming came from the DNA. In the table there are about 280,000 clones, around 85% of which are singletons. This sample is part of a study of blood T cell repertoires in COVID-19. Material for sequencing was PBMCs or T cells enriched from blood (not recorded which). This receptor was obtained from a woman between 50 and 59 years old who had recovered from COVID-19.

The CDR3: CASSESRDRVWTEAFF. As DNA, the CDR3 is TGTGCCAGCAGTGAAAGTAGGGACAGGGTCTGGACTGAAGCTTTCTTT. The chain employs TRBV6-1 and TRBJ1-1, with TRBD1 matching over 9 bases. After removal of 2 bases from V and 5 bases from J, the junction contained 9 bases not matched to a gene. This CDR3 region has 16 residues. Germline CDR1 is MNHNS and CDR2 is SASEGT.